This T cell receptor (beta chain) was observed in a study of T cell repertoires in cytomegalovirus infection. This CDR3 has 15 residues. Germline V gene sequence: CDR1 MGHRA, CDR2 YSYEKL. With 2 bases removed from V and 0 bases from J, the gap between germline ends came to 11 bases. To note about this clonotype: Its target is unknown.

MiXCR, run by TCRdb on the reads, gives a single entry per CDR3 protein. Among approximately 730,000 distinct CDR3 sequences listed, roughly 30% were seen once. The receptor comes from a human donor in good health (CMV status not recorded). Some clones in this sample may be carry-over from other donors' samples. This rearrangement joins TRBV4-1 to TRBJ2-7; D could derive from TRBD1 or TRBD2 (5 bases each). The source material was cultured PBMCs, sampled from culture after CMV antigen stimulation. CDR3 DNA: TGCGCCAGCAGCCAACGGGACCAAAGCTCCTACGAGCAGTACTTC. Its protein product is CASSQRDQSSYEQYF.